This T cell receptor (beta chain) was obtained from a study of blood T cell repertoires in COVID-19. Background on the study: Acute and convalescent COVID-19 samples came from the United States, Italy and Spain. From T cells, B-cell-depleted T cells, or PBMCs came the material, which was cDNA or gDNA.

Authors' data handling: How many nucleated cells were present was estimated from reference gene primer amplification. This table comes from immunoSEQ multiplex PCR, and its TCRdb copy is limited to in-frame clones, with some not included. V and J calls and clone size are given by that table; D and trimming were obtained from the DNA. The sample yields about 83,000 clones, approximately 90% seen once. Germline V gene lookup returns CDR1 SGHDT and CDR2 YYEEEE. V dropped 0 bases and J dropped 4; count of bases not matched to a gene: 5. This CDR3 has 15 amino acids. The chain carries TRBV5-6 and TRBJ2-5; 8 bases fit TRBD1. The specimen sequenced was peripheral blood. This receptor was identified in a woman aged 45 to 65 with active or convalescent COVID-19. CDR3 sequence: CASSLGGRGLETQYF. CDR3 DNA: TGTGCCAGCAGCTTGGGGGGCAGGGGGCTAGAGACCCAGTACTTC.